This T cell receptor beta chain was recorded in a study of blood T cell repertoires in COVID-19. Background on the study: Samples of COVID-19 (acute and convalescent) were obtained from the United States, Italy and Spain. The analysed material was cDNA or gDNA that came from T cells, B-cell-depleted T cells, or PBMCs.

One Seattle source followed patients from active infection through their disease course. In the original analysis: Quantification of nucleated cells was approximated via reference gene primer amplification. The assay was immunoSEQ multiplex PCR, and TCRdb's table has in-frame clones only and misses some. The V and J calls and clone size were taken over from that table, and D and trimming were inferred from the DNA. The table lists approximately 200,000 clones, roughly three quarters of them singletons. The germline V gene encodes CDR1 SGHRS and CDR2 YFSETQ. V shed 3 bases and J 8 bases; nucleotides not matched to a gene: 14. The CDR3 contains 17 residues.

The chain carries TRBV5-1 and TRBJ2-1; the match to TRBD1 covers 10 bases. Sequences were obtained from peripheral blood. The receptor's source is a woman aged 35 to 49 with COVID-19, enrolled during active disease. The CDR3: CASSSVWATGGIYEQFF. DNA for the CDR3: TGCGCCAGCAGCTCCGTATGGGCGACAGGGGGCATCTATGAGCAGTTCTTC.